These 11 T cell receptor beta chains came from one sample sequenced in a study of cytomegalovirus exposure and HLA in healthy donors. The protocol was immunoSEQ multiplex PCR, while the TCRdb copy is restricted to in-frame clones and leaves out a portion. This table has about 98,000 clones, approximately 90% appearing once. The sample taken for sequencing was PBMCs. The receptors were gathered from a woman in her 30s in good health and CMV-seronegative.

The chain employs TRBV18 and TRBJ2-7; no clear D. Trimming left V 4 bases short and J 3 bases short, with 10 bases between. From germline, CDR1 is KGHSH and CDR2 LQKENI. This CDR3 is 13 amino acids long. Here the CDR3 reads CASSLSADYEQYF. The CDR3 region has the DNA TGTGCCAGCTCACTCTCCGCAGACTACGAGCAGTACTTC.

This chain joins TRBV19 and TRBJ2-2, with D uncertain. Trimming shortened V by 5 bases and J by 1 base, and 11 bases separated the two germline ends. Germline loops: CDR1 LNHDA, CDR2 SQIVND (reference sequence). CDR3 length equals 15 residues. In DNA, the CDR3 is TGTGCCAGTAGTCAGGCCGGAATGAACACCGGGGAGCTGTTTTTT. The encoded protein is CASSQAGMNTGELFF.

This chain links TRBV5-1 with TRBJ1-5; D is perhaps TRBD1 (5 bases). V lost 3 bases and J 0 bases, leaving 10 bases between the germline ends. Germline values: CDR1 SGHRS, CDR2 YFSETQ. The CDR3 consists of 15 residues. The CDR3 protein is CASSSGRGSNQPQHF. The CDR3 DNA is TGCGCCAGCAGCTCAGGGAGGGGTAGCAATCAGCCCCAGCATTTT.

V and J are TRBV18 and TRBJ1-5, with TRBD1 identical over 7 bases. V trimming: 3 bases; J trimming: 2 bases; junction bases outside the gene matches: 1. This CDR3 contains 14 residues. CDR1 is KGHSH and CDR2 is LQKENI in the germline V gene. The chain's CDR3 is CASSPGQGNQPQHF. CDR3 in DNA: TGTGCCAGCTCACCCGGACAGGGCAATCAGCCCCAGCATTTT.

The genes are TRBV4-2 and TRBJ2-5; the match to TRBD2 covers 9 bases. The CDR3 length is 16 residues. Germline V gives CDR1 LGHNA, CDR2 YNFKEQ. After removal of 1 base from V and 1 base from J, the junction contained 4 bases not matched to a gene. In DNA form, the CDR3 reads TGTGCCAGCAGCCAAGTTGGCGGGGGGGGCCAAGAGACCCAGTACTTC. Protein sequence: CASSQVGGGGQETQYF.

This clone was seen only once. The chain carries TRBV4-2 and TRBJ1-2; D is perhaps TRBD1 (5 bases). This CDR3 has 17 amino acids. Per germline, CDR1 LGHNA and CDR2 YNFKEQ. V was shortened by 0 bases and J by 6 bases, with 20 bases between the two germline ends. CDR3 in amino acids: CASSQDLPVGGDNGYTF. The CDR3 nucleotides read TGTGCCAGCAGCCAAGATTTGCCGGTGGGGGGGGATAATGGCTACACCTTC.

J is TRBJ2-1 and V is TRBV7-2, with 7 bases that match TRBD2. Germline lookup yields CDR1 SGHTA and CDR2 FQGNSA. V dropped 5 bases and J dropped 10; count of bases not matched to a gene: 8. The length of the CDR3 is 13 residues. The CDR3 nucleotides read TGTGCCAGCAGCCGGCGGACTAGTCAGGAGCAGTTCTTC. This translates into CASSRRTSQEQFF.

The genes are TRBV7-3 and TRBJ2-2, with TRBD1 matching over 9 bases. J lost 0 bases, V lost 5 bases, and 4 bases had no gene match. CDR3 length: 16 amino acids. Germline CDR1 and CDR2: SGHTA and FQGTGA. CDR3 sequence: CASSDTGGANTGELFF. The CDR3 DNA reads TGTGCCAGCAGCGACACAGGGGGCGCGAACACCGGGGAGCTGTTTTTT.

The genes are TRBV6-5 and TRBJ1-2; D is undetermined. Germline assignment: CDR1 MNHEY and CDR2 SVGAGI. The CDR3 is 13 residues long. Trimming removed 0 bases from V and 7 bases from J, with 9 bases in between. CDR3 protein: CASSYSTGAGYTF. The CDR3 DNA sequence: TGTGCCAGCAGTTACTCGACTGGTGCTGGCTACACCTTC.

The chain uses TRBV29-1 and TRBJ2-5; 7 nucleotides agree with TRBD1. V dropped 6 bases and J dropped 5; count of bases not matched to a gene: 3. Germline V gene sequence: CDR1 SQVTM, CDR2 ANQGSEA. This CDR3 region has 11 residues. The DNA of the CDR3 is TGCAGCGTGACAGGGCAGGAGACCCAGTACTTC. It codes for CSVTGQETQYF.

This clone was seen a single time. The CDR3 does not end in the conserved phenylalanine or tryptophan, so this is likely a read error. The DNA is left out, because the CDR3 cannot be placed on it with certainty; the CDR3 is given as TCRdb lists it. V and J are TRBV12-2 and TRBJ1-5. TRBV12-2 represents a pseudogene. The CDR3 has 8 amino acids, counting both end residues. CDR3 residues: CASRLGPR.